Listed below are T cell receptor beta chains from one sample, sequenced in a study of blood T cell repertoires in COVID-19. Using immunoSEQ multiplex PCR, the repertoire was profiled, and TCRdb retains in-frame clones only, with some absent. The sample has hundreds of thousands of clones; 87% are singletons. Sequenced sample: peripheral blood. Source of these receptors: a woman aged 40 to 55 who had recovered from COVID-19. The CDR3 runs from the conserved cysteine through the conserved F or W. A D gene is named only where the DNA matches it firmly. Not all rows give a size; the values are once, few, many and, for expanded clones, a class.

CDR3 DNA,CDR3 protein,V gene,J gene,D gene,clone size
TGTGCCAGCTCACCAGAGATCAGGACAGTCTACGAGCAGTACTTC,CASSPEIRTVYEQYF,TRBV18,TRBJ2-7,.,.
TGTGCTAGTGGTCCAACCGGACTTTGGGGTTCACCCCTCCACTTT,CASGPTGLWGSPLHF,TRBV12-5,TRBJ1-6,.,.
TGTGCCAGCAGCTTAGCTGGGACAGGGGCTTTTGGAAACACCATATATTTT,CASSLAGTGAFGNTIYF,TRBV7-6,TRBJ1-3,TRBD1,.
TGTGCCAGCAGCGAACGCGGACTAGCGCCCCAGGAGACCCAGTACTTC,CASSERGLAPQETQYF,TRBV9,TRBJ2-5,TRBD2,.
TGTGCCAGCAGCTTGGTTTCGAAACTCTACTATGGCTACACCTTC,CASSLVSKLYYGYTF,TRBV5-4,TRBJ1-2,.,once
TGCAGTGCTAGTACGACAAACCTACGCAATGAGCAGTTCTTC,CSASTTNLRNEQFF,TRBV20-1,TRBJ2-1,.,.
TGTGCCAGCAGCCAAACCCTCAGACAGGGTCCTTTCTATGGCTACACCTTC,CASSQTLRQGPFYGYTF,TRBV11-2,TRBJ1-2,TRBD1,.
TGTGCCAGTATCCCAACCCCGGGTTCCGGCTATGGCTACACCTTC,CASIPTPGSGYGYTF,TRBV19,TRBJ1-2,.,.
TGTGCCAGCAGCTTGACTAGCGGAAGCACAGATACGCAGTATTTT,CASSLTSGSTDTQYF,TRBV11-2,TRBJ2-3,TRBD2,once
TGCGCCAGCAGTGATGAGGCAGGGCTGAATGAGCAGTTCTTC,CASSDEAGLNEQFF,TRBV10-2,TRBJ2-1,.,.
TGTGCCAGCAGCCTCCGGACAGGGCTAGGCTACACCTTC,CASSLRTGLGYTF,TRBV9,TRBJ1-2,TRBD1,.
TGTGCCAGCAGCCCCGGACTTCGGGGCACCGGGGAGCTGTTTTTT,CASSPGLRGTGELFF,TRBV11-3,TRBJ2-2,.,.
TGCGCCAGCAGCCGCGAGCCCCCGGGGGTTTCGTCTAGCTCCTATAATTCACCCCTCCACTTT,CASSREPPGVSSSSYNSPLHF,TRBV4-3,TRBJ1-6,.,.
TGTGCTAGCAGCCTGGGCCCCAGCTCGGAAGAGACCCAGTACTTC,CASSLGPSSEETQYF,TRBV7-7,TRBJ2-5,.,once
TGTGCCAGCAGCTTGTTTTCGGTCGCAACTAATGAAAAACTGTTTTTT,CASSLFSVATNEKLFF,TRBV7-9,TRBJ1-4,.,.
TGTGCTTTAAGAGGGCCGCCTCAAGAGACCCAGTACTTC,CALRGPPQETQYF,TRBV21-1,TRBJ2-5,.,.
TGTGCCAGCAGTTCAGGGGAAACGGTGGTTACGCAGTATTTT,CASSSGETVVTQYF,TRBV6-5,TRBJ2-3,.,.
TGTGCCAGCAGTTTAAGGCTAGCGGGGGAGACCCAGTACTTC,CASSLRLAGETQYF,TRBV27,TRBJ2-5,TRBD2,.
TGTGCCAGCAGGCTAGAGGGCGGGGAGCTGTTTTTT,CASRLEGGELFF,TRBV2,TRBJ2-2,.,.
TGTGCCAGCAGTGGGGGGGGCGGATATAATTCACCCCTCCACTTT,CASSGGGGYNSPLHF,TRBV2,TRBJ1-6,.,.
TGTGCCAGCAGCCAAGGAGAGGACAGGGGGTCCTACGAGCAGTACTTC,CASSQGEDRGSYEQYF,TRBV3-1/TRBV3-2,TRBJ2-7,TRBD1,.
TGTGCCAGCACCGGGACAGGTGGTGAAAAACTGTTTTTT,CASTGTGGEKLFF,TRBV2,TRBJ1-4,TRBD1,.
TGTGCCAGCAGTGAGTTAGCGGGGGGGATAGTTGGCACAGATACGCAGTATTTT,CASSELAGGIVGTDTQYF,TRBV2,TRBJ2-3,TRBD2,once
TGTGCCAGCAGTTACTCAGCAGGGTCCAACTACGAGCAGTACTTC,CASSYSAGSNYEQYF,TRBV6-5,TRBJ2-7,.,.
TGTGCCAGCAGCCCTCCAGACAGGTACTATGGCTACACCTTC,CASSPPDRYYGYTF,TRBV9,TRBJ1-2,.,.
TGTGCCAGCAGCTTAGACAGGGGTAGAGAAAAACTGTTTTTT,CASSLDRGREKLFF,TRBV5-6,TRBJ1-4,TRBD1,.
TGTGCCAGCAGCCCCGACAGGGGTCAGCCCCAGCATTTT,CASSPDRGQPQHF,TRBV7-2,TRBJ1-5,TRBD1,.
TGTGCCAGCAGCTCTCGGGCTAGGGGTCGTGGAGAGACCCAGTACTTC,CASSSRARGRGETQYF,TRBV25-1,TRBJ2-5,.,.
TGTGCCTGGAGTGTACAGTCGGGCAGGGAGGGTGAGCAGTTCTTC,CAWSVQSGREGEQFF,TRBV30,TRBJ2-1,TRBD2,.
TGCGCCAGCAGCCATAGGGGACAGGGGACCGGGGAGCTGTTTTTT,CASSHRGQGTGELFF,TRBV4-1,TRBJ2-2,TRBD1,.
TGCGCCAGCAGCTTGGCGAGGACAGGGGATAACACAGATACGCAGTATTTT,CASSLARTGDNTDTQYF,TRBV5-1,TRBJ2-3,TRBD1,.
TGTGCCAGCAGAAACCGGCCTAGGGGAGAGACCCAGTACTTC,CASRNRPRGETQYF,TRBV27,TRBJ2-5,.,.
TGTGCCAGCAGCGTAGGTCGGGGGAGGGGGAACACTGAAGCTTTCTTT,CASSVGRGRGNTEAFF,TRBV9,TRBJ1-1,.,once
TGTGCCAGCAGCCAAGAGCTAGCGGGCGAGACCCAGTACTTC,CASSQELAGETQYF,TRBV4-2,TRBJ2-5,TRBD2,.
TGTGCCAGCAGTTCAGGGGTGAACACTGAAGCTTTCTTT,CASSSGVNTEAFF,TRBV6-2/TRBV6-3,TRBJ1-1,.,once
TGTGCCAGCAGCCCATGGAGTAGCGGGGGCACCGGGGAGCTGTTTTTT,CASSPWSSGGTGELFF,TRBV3-1/TRBV3-2,TRBJ2-2,TRBD2,.
TGCGCCAGCAGCTTGGACAGAAACCTTGAGCAGTTCTTC,CASSLDRNLEQFF,TRBV5-1,TRBJ2-1,.,.
TGTGCCAGCAGATTCACAGGGGGAGGCTCCTACAATGAGCAGTTCTTC,CASRFTGGGSYNEQFF,TRBV2,TRBJ2-1,TRBD1,.
TGTGCCACCAGCCGCAGGACAGGGATCGATGCCGGCTACACCTTC,CATSRRTGIDAGYTF,TRBV15,TRBJ1-2,TRBD1,.
TGCGCCAGCAGCTTCGGACTAGCCTCAATAATCACAGATACGCAGTATTTT,CASSFGLASIITDTQYF,TRBV5-1,TRBJ2-3,TRBD2,.
TGTGCCAGCAGCTCACCGGGACAGGGGGCGAAAAGTTCACCCCTCCACTTT,CASSSPGQGAKSSPLHF,TRBV7-9,TRBJ1-6,TRBD1,.
TGTGCCAGCAGCCAGACTGTGGGCACTGAAGCTTTCTTT,CASSQTVGTEAFF,TRBV7-3,TRBJ1-1,.,.
TGTGCCAGCTCACCACCTGGGACAGGCTACAATGAGCAGTTCTTC,CASSPPGTGYNEQFF,TRBV18,TRBJ2-1,TRBD1,.
TGTGCCAGCACAGAAAGGGGAATCGGGGAGCTGTTTTTT,CASTERGIGELFF,TRBV6-5,TRBJ2-2,.,.
TGTGCCAGCAAAGTCGGGGTCCCATTGAGTGCTTTCTTT,CASKVGVPLSAFF,TRBV12-3/TRBV12-4,TRBJ1-1,.,.
TGTGCCAGCAGCTTTTACACAGGGGGCGGATTCCTTAGCAATCAGCCCCAGCATTTT,CASSFYTGGGFLSNQPQHF,TRBV5-8,TRBJ1-5,TRBD1,.
TGTGCCAGCAGCCTATTTGGACAGGGCACTGAAGCTTTCTTT,CASSLFGQGTEAFF,TRBV4-2,TRBJ1-1,TRBD1,.
TGTGCCAGCAGCCCAACCCCCGGACAGATCTCCTACGAGCAGTACTTC,CASSPTPGQISYEQYF,TRBV5-5,TRBJ2-7,.,.
TGTGCCAGCAGCTTAGTAGACAGGGGGCGGGGGCACACTGAAGCTTTCTTT,CASSLVDRGRGHTEAFF,TRBV7-6,TRBJ1-1,TRBD1,.
TGCAGCCTCCGAGTTTCGGGGACAGCGGCCGAGTACTTC,CSLRVSGTAAEYF,TRBV29-1,TRBJ2-5,TRBD1,once
TGTGCCAGCAGCTTAGGCAGGGCCACCGGGGAGCTGTTTTTT,CASSLGRATGELFF,TRBV11-1,TRBJ2-2,.,.